The present entry profiles one T cell receptor (beta chain) with its context. In the original analysis: How many nucleated cells were present was estimated from reference gene primer amplification. Clones were sequenced by immunoSEQ multiplex PCR, and TCRdb holds only the in-frame ones, with some missing. The DNA gave D and trimming, while V, J and clone size come from that table. The data hold about 170,000 clones, with around 82% observed a single time. Germline CDR1 is MGHRA and CDR2 is YSYEKL. CDR3 length: 13 amino acids. The V gene lost 6 bases and the J gene lost 7 bases, with 15 bases spanning the gap. This specimen comes from a study of blood T cell repertoires in COVID-19. Study information: T cells, B-cell-depleted T cells, or PBMCs supplied cDNA or gDNA.

V usage is TRBV4-1 and J usage is TRBJ1-2, with a weak D call TRBD1 (5 bases). Sequenced input: peripheral blood. This sequence originates from a woman aged 70-85 years who had recovered from COVID-19. The CDR3 DNA reads TGCGCCAGCAGTGTTCAGGGAAGAACTGGCTACACCTTC. Encoded protein: CASSVQGRTGYTF.